A single sample gave rise to the 27 T cell receptor beta chains below, sequenced in a study of CD8+ T cells in alopecia areata. TCR sequencing used cDNA made by reverse transcription of extracted RNA. Profiled with immunoSEQ multiplex PCR; TCRdb holds only in-frame clones, not every one. The sample records about 200,000 clones, roughly 64% being singletons. Specified treatment: oral pan-JAK inhibitor, 5-10 mg twice daily. Source: CD4+ T cells sorted from blood, taken at week 24, from a patient treated with tofacitinib. The receptors derive from a human donor with alopecia areata.

This sequence joins TRBV4-3 and TRBJ2-2; maybe TRBD2 (7 bases). V gave up 9 bases and J gave up 2 bases, with 13 bases separating them. Germline V gives CDR1 LGHNA, CDR2 YSLEER. This CDR3 is 14 amino acids long. Here the CDR3 reads CASRGGPNTGELFF. CDR3 DNA: TGCGCCAGTCGCGGGGGCCCTAACACCGGGGAGCTGTTTTTT.

This sequence joins TRBV2 and TRBJ1-5; D is uncertain. V was pared by 4 bases and J by 4 bases, with 11 bases between. The CDR3 spans 14 residues. Looked up from germline, CDR1 is SNHLY and CDR2 is FYNNEI. The CDR3 coding sequence is TGTGCCAGCAGTGGCAGGTTGGGGAATCAGCCCCAGCATTTT. Translated, it gives CASSGRLGNQPQHF.

In DNA, the CDR3 is TGTGCCAGCAGCCTCCCTCGAGGACAGCACAATGAGCAGTTCTTC. Encoded protein: CASSLPRGQHNEQFF. The chain has TRBV28 and TRBJ2-1, with a tentative D call TRBD1 (6 bases). The CDR3 spans 15 residues. V was pared by 6 bases and J by 5 bases, with 17 bases between. CDR1 is MDHEN, CDR2 SYDVKM, per germline.

The chain employs TRBV7-2 and TRBJ1-4, with D possibly being TRBD1 (6 bases). Trimming left V 5 bases short and J 5 bases short, with 12 bases between. This CDR3 has 14 amino acids. Germline assignment: CDR1 SGHTA and CDR2 FQGNSA. The DNA of the CDR3 is TGTGCCAGCAGCCCGGACAGCGGAAATGAAAAACTGTTTTTT. This encodes CASSPDSGNEKLFF.

This chain uses TRBV4-2 with TRBJ2-5, with D perhaps TRBD1 or TRBD2 (6 bases each). CDR3 length: 19 residues. Trimming cost V 4 bases and J 2 bases, with 26 bases left between them. CDR1 is LGHNA, CDR2 YNFKEQ, per germline. CDR3: CASSPGQKKGGTLQETQYF. The CDR3 bases are TGTGCCAGCAGCCCCGGCCAAAAGAAGGGGGGAACGCTACAAGAGACCCAGTACTTC.

The rearrangement uses TRBV5-6 and TRBJ2-4; D is possibly TRBD1 (5 bases). The CDR3 sequence is 16 residues long. The ends were cut back, 5 bases at V and 6 bases at J, with 21 bases in the middle. The germline gives CDR1 SGHDT, CDR2 YYEEEE. CDR3 DNA: TGTGCCAGCAGTCTATCCCAGACAGATTCCCTAAACATTCAGTACTTC. Encoded protein: CASSLSQTDSLNIQYF.

In this sample, this clone turned up a few times. The chain couples TRBV6-5 to TRBJ2-5; a possible D gene is TRBD1 (6 bases). The CDR3 runs 12 residues. The V end lost 10 bases, the J end lost 4 bases, and 13 bases lay between the germline ends. CDR1 MNHEY and CDR2 SVGAGI come from the germline V gene. The CDR3 loop reads CATEGVSETQYF. Here the CDR3 DNA reads TGTGCCACCGAGGGGGTTTCAGAGACCCAGTACTTC.

V is TRBV5-4 and J is TRBJ2-7; 16 nucleotides line up with TRBD2. CDR3 size: 20 residues. The trim removed 4 bases at V and 3 bases at J, leaving 16 bases unmatched. Germline lookup yields CDR1 SGHNT and CDR2 YYREEE (reference sequence). DNA of the CDR3: TGTGCCAGCAGCCTTGCCACGACGGGACTAGCGGGAGGGAGTTTCTACGAGCAGTACTTC. The encoded protein is CASSLATTGLAGGSFYEQYF. Full variable domain (rest looked up from reference TRBV5-4 and TRBJ2-7): ETGVTQSPTHLIKTRGQQVTLRCSSQSGHNTVSWYQQALGQGPQFIFQYYREEENGRGNFPPRFSGLQFPNYSSELNVNALELDDSALYLCASSLATTGLAGGSFYEQYFGPGTRLTVT.

This clone showed up just a few times. V is TRBV5-6 and J is TRBJ1-5; a weak D match, TRBD1 (6 bases). Germline V gives CDR1 SGHDT, CDR2 YYEEEE. The V gene lost 1 base and the J gene lost 5 bases, with 13 bases spanning the gap. The CDR3 spans 15 residues. The CDR3 reads CASSLMGGAHQPQHF. The CDR3 nucleotides read TGTGCCAGCAGCTTGATGGGGGGGGCGCATCAGCCCCAGCATTTT.

The CDR3 coding sequence is TGTGCCAGCAGCGTAGACTGGGCGTCCTACGAGCAGTACTTC. It translates to CASSVDWASYEQYF. J is TRBJ2-7 and V is TRBV9; unclear D gene. CDR3 length: 14 amino acids. The V end lost 0 bases, the J end lost 1 base, and 8 bases lay between the germline ends. Germline V gives CDR1 SGDLS, CDR2 YYNGEE. The whole variable domain, filled in from reference TRBV9 and TRBJ2-7, reads DSGVTQTPKHLITATGQRVTLRCSPRSGDLSVYWYQQSLDQGLQFLIQYYNGEERAKGNILERFSAQQFPDLHSELNLSSLELGDSALYFCASSVDWASYEQYFGPGTRLTVT.

This clone was counted once. This rearrangement joins TRBV30 to TRBJ2-3, with D possibly TRBD1 on 6 matching bases. Germline CDR1 is GTSNPN and CDR2 is SVGIG (reference sequence). CDR3 length: 12 amino acids. V lost 4 bases and J 5 bases, leaving 10 bases between the germline ends. The CDR3 loop is CAWNPGEDTQYF. As DNA, the CDR3 is TGTGCCTGGAACCCAGGGGAAGATACGCAGTATTTT.

The chain carries TRBV10-3 and TRBJ1-6; D call uncertain. Trimming left V 6 bases short and J 8 bases short, with 8 bases between. Germline CDR1 reads ENHRY; CDR2 reads SYGVKD. The CDR3 is 12 amino acids. The CDR3 protein is CAIRKGDSPLHF. The CDR3 DNA is TGTGCCATCAGGAAGGGAGATTCACCCCTCCACTTT.

The V and J genes are TRBV6-6 and TRBJ2-7, with D tentatively TRBD1 (6 bases). Trimming removed 5 bases at V and 3 bases at J, with 14 bases between. CDR3 length: 14 residues. The germline V gene encodes CDR1 MNHNY and CDR2 SVGAGI (reference sequence). The CDR3 is CASSPVAGVYEQYF. CDR3 DNA sequence: TGTGCCAGCAGTCCCGTGGCAGGGGTCTACGAGCAGTACTTC.

The V gene is TRBV30, the J gene TRBJ2-2, with 8 positions matching TRBD1. CDR1 and CDR2 from the germline V gene are GTSNPN and SVGIG (reference sequence). The V segment lost 4 bases and the J segment 6 bases; nucleotides outside the gene matches: 4. The CDR3 covers 13 residues. CDR3 sequence reads: CAWTPGGPGELFF. Written as DNA, the CDR3 is TGTGCCTGGACACCAGGGGGCCCCGGGGAGCTGTTTTTT. Filled out from reference TRBV30 and TRBJ2-2, the complete variable domain reads SQTIHQWPATLVQPVGSPLSLECTVEGTSNPNLYWYRQAAGRGLQLLFYSVGIGQISSEVPQNLSASRPQDRQFILSSKKLLLSDSGFYLCAWTPGGPGELFFGEGSRLTVL.

The chain joins TRBV5-1 to TRBJ2-5, with D possibly being TRBD1 (6 bases). Trimming left V 7 bases short and J 4 bases short, with 17 bases between. This CDR3 region has 14 residues. Germline V gene lookup returns CDR1 SGHRS and CDR2 YFSETQ. CDR3 loop: CASSTGRLGETQYF. The CDR3 DNA reads as TGCGCCAGCTCCACAGGGCGGTTGGGAGAGACCCAGTACTTC.

The chain employs TRBV25-1 and TRBJ2-7; D not certain. The germline gives CDR1 MGHDK, CDR2 SYGVNS. The CDR3 runs 13 residues. Trimming removed 0 bases at V and 1 base at J, with 4 bases between. The CDR3 loop is CASSEYGSYEQYF. CDR3 DNA: TGTGCCAGCAGTGAATACGGGTCCTACGAGCAGTACTTC.

This chain uses TRBV29-1 with TRBJ1-4; D not resolved. CDR1 is SQVTM and CDR2 is ANQGSEA in the germline V gene. This CDR3 is built from 13 residues. V lost 7 bases and J lost 7, with 16 bases in between. The CDR3: CSARLVYGEKLFF. The DNA for the CDR3 is TGCAGCGCCCGCCTAGTCTATGGTGAAAAACTGTTTTTT. Full variable domain (remainder filled in from reference TRBV29-1 and TRBJ1-4): SAVISQKPSRDICQRGTSLTIQCQVDSQVTMMFWYRQQPGQSLTLIATANQGSEATYESGFVIDKFPISRPNLTFSTLTVSNMSPEDSSIYLCSARLVYGEKLFFGSGTQLSVL.

Only a few counts were recorded for this clone. The chain recombines TRBV27 with TRBJ1-4, with D possibly matching TRBD1 (6 bases). V lost 6 bases to trimming and J lost 8 bases, with 13 bases between them. CDR1 and CDR2 from the germline V gene are MNHEY and SMNVEV (reference sequence). The CDR3 is 13 amino acids. The CDR3 sequence: CASSTQGREKLFF. The CDR3 DNA follows: TGTGCCAGCAGCACTCAGGGGAGGGAAAAACTGTTTTTT. Variable domain in full (rest from reference TRBV27 and TRBJ1-4): EAQVTQNPRYLITVTGKKLTVTCSQNMNHEYMSWYRQDPGLGLRQIYYSMNVEVTDKGDVPEGYKVSRKEKRNFPLILESPSPNQTSLYFCASSTQGREKLFFGSGTQLSVL.

V is TRBV15 and J is TRBJ1-2; D unclear. The CDR3 has 13 amino acids. Trimming stripped 7 bases from V and 3 bases from J, with 12 bases between. Per the germline V gene, CDR1 is LNHNV and CDR2 is YYDKDF (reference sequence). The CDR3 DNA reads as TGTGCCACCACCTCTTCGGTAGACTATGGCTACACCTTC. Protein: CATTSSVDYGYTF. The full variable domain, in which reference TRBV15 and TRBJ1-2 provide the parts outside the CDR3, is DAMVIQNPRYQVTQFGKPVTLSCSQTLNHNVMYWYQQKSSQAPKLLFHYYDKDFNNEADTPDNFQSRRPNTSFCFLDIRSPGLGDTAMYLCATTSSVDYGYTFGSGTRLTVV.

This clone showed up just a few times. The chain carries TRBV6-1 and TRBJ2-1; D gene unclear. Germline-derived CDR1 and CDR2 are MNHNS and SASEGT. The CDR3 is 10 amino acids. The germline V and J ends were trimmed by 6 bases and 16 bases, with 13 bases remaining between them. This CDR3 is CASRESEEFF. As DNA, the CDR3 is TGTGCCAGCAGGGAAAGTGAAGAATTCTTC.

The V call is TRBV20-1, the J call TRBJ1-1; D gene ambiguous. Per germline, CDR1 DFQATT and CDR2 SNEGSKA (reference sequence). V gave up 4 bases and J gave up 4 bases, with 7 bases separating them. This CDR3 contains 11 residues. CDR3 region: CSATLGTEAFF. As DNA, the CDR3 is TGCAGTGCTACCCTGGGCACTGAAGCTTTCTTT.

V usage is TRBV9 and J usage is TRBJ2-4; D is undetermined. CDR3 length equals 14 residues. From germline, CDR1 is SGDLS and CDR2 YYNGEE. With 0 bases removed from V and 6 bases from J, the gap between germline ends came to 10 bases. The CDR3 nucleotides are TGTGCCAGCAGCGTAGAGGTCTCTACAAACATTCAGTACTTC. Protein product: CASSVEVSTNIQYF.

This clone showed up just a few times. The chain's CDR3 is CASSLERRDIQYF. CDR3 bases: TGCGCCAGCAGCTTGGAAAGAAGAGACATTCAGTACTTC. The chain employs TRBV5-1 and TRBJ2-4; no reliable D call. There are 13 residues in the CDR3. Trimming pared 0 bases from V and 8 bases from J, leaving 9 bases between. The germline V gene has CDR1 SGHRS and CDR2 YFSETQ.

V and J are TRBV20-1 and TRBJ1-2; D unresolved. Germline CDR1 DFQATT, CDR2 SNEGSKA (reference sequence). This CDR3 region has 10 residues. Trimming left V 3 bases short and J 4 bases short, with 3 bases between. CDR3 in DNA: TGCAGTGCTAGCGCCTATGGCTACACCTTC. This gives the protein CSASAYGYTF.

This clone was counted only a few times. The chain carries TRBV20-1 and TRBJ2-7, with a weak D call TRBD1 (6 bases). V dropped 6 bases and J dropped 5 bases, with 11 bases sitting between them. The CDR3 loop spans 11 amino acids. Per germline, CDR1 DFQATT and CDR2 SNEGSKA (reference sequence). The CDR3 DNA reads TGCAGTGCGGCACAGGGCAACGAGCAGTACTTC. The encoded protein is CSAAQGNEQYF.

This clone has at least ten counts. The V gene is TRBV7-2, the J gene TRBJ2-7; TRBD2 might be the D (7 bases). CDR3 length equals 14 residues. Germline V CDR1 and CDR2: SGHTA, FQGNSA. Trimming left V 5 bases short and J 3 bases short, with 14 bases between. CDR3 in DNA: TGTGCCAGCAGCCAAGGGGGGGAGAGCTACGAGCAGTACTTC. It specifies CASSQGGESYEQYF.

The chain couples TRBV5-1 to TRBJ2-3, with 8 positions matching TRBD2. J lost 1 base, V lost 6 bases, and 4 bases had no gene match. The CDR3 contains 14 residues. CDR1 and CDR2 from the germline V gene are SGHRS and YFSETQ. The CDR3 loop is CASTELAGTDTQYF. Here the CDR3 DNA reads TGCGCCAGCACCGAACTAGCGGGCACAGATACGCAGTATTTT. Full variable domain (remainder filled in from reference TRBV5-1 and TRBJ2-3): KAGVTQTPRYLIKTRGQQVTLSCSPISGHRSVSWYQQTPGQGLQFLFEYFSETQRNKGNFPGRFSGRQFSNSRSEMNVSTLELGDSALYLCASTELAGTDTQYFGPGTRLTVL.